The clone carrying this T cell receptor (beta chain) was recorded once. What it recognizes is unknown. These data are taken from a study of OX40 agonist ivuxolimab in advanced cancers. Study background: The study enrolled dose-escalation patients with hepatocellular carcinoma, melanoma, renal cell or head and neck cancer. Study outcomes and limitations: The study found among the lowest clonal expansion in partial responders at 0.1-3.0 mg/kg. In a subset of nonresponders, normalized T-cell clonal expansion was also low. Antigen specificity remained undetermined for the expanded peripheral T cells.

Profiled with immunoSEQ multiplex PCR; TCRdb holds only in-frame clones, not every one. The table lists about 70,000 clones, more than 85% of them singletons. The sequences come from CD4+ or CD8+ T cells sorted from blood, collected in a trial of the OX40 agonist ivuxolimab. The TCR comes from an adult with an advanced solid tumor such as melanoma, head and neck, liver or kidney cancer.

CDR3 DNA: TGTGCCAGCAGCAAAGAGGGCGACAGCTCCTACGAGCAGTACTTC. It yields the protein CASSKEGDSSYEQYF. The chain carries TRBV21-1 and TRBJ2-7; the table gives TRBD1 as D, unverified against the DNA. TRBV21-1 is recorded as a pseudogene. CDR3 length equals 15 residues.